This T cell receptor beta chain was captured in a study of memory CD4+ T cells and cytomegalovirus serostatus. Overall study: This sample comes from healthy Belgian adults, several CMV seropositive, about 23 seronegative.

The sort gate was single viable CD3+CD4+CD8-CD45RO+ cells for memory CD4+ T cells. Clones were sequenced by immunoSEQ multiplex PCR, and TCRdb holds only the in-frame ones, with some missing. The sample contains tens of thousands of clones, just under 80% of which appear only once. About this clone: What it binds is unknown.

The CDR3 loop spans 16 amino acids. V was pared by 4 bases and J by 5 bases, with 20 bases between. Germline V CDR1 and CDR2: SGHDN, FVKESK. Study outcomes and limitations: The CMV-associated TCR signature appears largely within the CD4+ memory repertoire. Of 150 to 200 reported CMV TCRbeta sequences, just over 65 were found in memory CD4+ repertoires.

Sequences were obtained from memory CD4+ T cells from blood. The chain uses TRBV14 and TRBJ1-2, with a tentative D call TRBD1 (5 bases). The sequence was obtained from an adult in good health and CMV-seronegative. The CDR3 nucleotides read TGTGCCAGCAGCCTTCTTGGAGTGCAGGGACTATATGGCTACACCTTC. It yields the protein CASSLLGVQGLYGYTF.